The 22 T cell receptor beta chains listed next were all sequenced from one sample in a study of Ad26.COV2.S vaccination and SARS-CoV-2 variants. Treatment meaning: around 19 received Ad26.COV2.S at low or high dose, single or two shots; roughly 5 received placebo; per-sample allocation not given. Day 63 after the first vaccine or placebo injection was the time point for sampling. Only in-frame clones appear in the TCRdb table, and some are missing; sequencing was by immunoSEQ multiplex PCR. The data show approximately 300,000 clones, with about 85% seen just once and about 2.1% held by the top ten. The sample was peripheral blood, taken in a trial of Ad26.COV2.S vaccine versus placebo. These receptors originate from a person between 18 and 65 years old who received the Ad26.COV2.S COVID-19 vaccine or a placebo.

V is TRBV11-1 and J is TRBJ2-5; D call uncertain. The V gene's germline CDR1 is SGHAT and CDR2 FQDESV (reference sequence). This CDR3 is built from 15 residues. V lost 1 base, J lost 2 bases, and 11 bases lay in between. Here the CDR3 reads CASSLDSYFQETQYF. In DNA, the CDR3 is TGTGCCAGCAGCTTAGACAGCTACTTTCAAGAGACCCAGTACTTC. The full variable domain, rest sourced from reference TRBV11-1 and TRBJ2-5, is EAEVAQSPRYKITEKSQAVAFWCDPISGHATLYWYRQILGQGPELLVQFQDESVVDDSQLPKDRFSAERLKGVDSTLKIQPAELGDSAMYLCASSLDSYFQETQYFGPGTRLLVL.

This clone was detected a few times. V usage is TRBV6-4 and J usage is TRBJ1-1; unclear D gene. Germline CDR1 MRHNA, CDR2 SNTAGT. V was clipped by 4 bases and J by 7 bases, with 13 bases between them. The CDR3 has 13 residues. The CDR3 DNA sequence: TGTGCCAGCAGTGCCTACGGATTTGGTGAAGCTTTCTTT. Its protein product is CASSAYGFGEAFF.

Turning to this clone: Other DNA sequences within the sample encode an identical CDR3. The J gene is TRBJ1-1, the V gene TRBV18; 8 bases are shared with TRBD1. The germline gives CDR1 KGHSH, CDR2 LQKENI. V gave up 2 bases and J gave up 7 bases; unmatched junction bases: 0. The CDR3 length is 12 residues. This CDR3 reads CASSPDRGEAFF. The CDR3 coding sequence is TGTGCCAGCTCACCAGACAGGGGTGAAGCTTTCTTT.

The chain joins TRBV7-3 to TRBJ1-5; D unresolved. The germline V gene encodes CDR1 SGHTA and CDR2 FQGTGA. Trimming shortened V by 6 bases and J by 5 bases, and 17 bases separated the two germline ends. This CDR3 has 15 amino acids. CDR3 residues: CASSLDPRTDQPQHF. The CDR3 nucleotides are TGTGCCAGCAGTCTAGACCCCAGAACCGATCAGCCCCAGCATTTT.

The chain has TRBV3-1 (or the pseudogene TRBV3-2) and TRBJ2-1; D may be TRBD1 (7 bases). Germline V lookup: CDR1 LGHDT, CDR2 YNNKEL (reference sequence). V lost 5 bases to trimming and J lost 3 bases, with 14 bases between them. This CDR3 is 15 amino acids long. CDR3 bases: TGTGCCAGCAGCAAGGAGGGGGCAAGCTACAATGAGCAGTTCTTC. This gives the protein CASSKEGASYNEQFF.

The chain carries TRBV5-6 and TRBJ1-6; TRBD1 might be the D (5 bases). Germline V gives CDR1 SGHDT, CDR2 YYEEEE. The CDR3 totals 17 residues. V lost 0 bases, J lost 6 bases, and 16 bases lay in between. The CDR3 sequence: CASSLDRKLLINSPLHF. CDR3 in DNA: TGTGCCAGCAGCTTGGACAGGAAACTTTTGATTAATTCACCCCTCCACTTT.

The CDR3 spells CASSPLGIGGVLEQYF. In DNA form, the CDR3 reads TGTGCCAGCTCACCACTTGGGATAGGGGGGGTTCTCGAGCAGTACTTC. J is TRBJ2-7 and V is TRBV18, with D perhaps matching TRBD2 (7 bases). V lost 1 base, J lost 6 bases, and 19 bases lay in between. Germline loops: CDR1 KGHSH, CDR2 LQKENI. CDR3 length: 16 amino acids.

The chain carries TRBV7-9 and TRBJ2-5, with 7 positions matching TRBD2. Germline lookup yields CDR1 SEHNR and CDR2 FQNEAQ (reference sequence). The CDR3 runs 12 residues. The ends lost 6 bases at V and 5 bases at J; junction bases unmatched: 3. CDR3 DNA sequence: TGTGCCAGCAGTCGGACTAGGGAGACCCAGTACTTC. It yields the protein CASSRTRETQYF.

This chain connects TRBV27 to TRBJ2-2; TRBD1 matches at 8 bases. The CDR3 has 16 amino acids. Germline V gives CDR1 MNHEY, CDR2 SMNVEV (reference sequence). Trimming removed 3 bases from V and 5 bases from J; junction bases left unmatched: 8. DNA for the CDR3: TGTGCCAGCAGTTTCTCCGGACAGGGCGGAACCGGGGAGCTGTTTTTT. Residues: CASSFSGQGGTGELFF.

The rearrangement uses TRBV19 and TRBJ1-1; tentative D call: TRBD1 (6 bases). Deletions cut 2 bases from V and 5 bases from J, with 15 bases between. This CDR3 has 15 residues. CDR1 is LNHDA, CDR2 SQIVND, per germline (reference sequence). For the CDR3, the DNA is TGTGCCAGTAGTATATCTCAGGGGAGGGGGACTGAAGCTTTCTTT. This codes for CASSISQGRGTEAFF.

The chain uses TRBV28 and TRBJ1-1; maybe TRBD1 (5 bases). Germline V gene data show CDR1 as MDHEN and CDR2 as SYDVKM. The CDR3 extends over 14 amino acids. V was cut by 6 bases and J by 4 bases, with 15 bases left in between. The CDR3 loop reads CASRVGLTVTEAFF. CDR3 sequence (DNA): TGTGCCAGCAGGGTGGGACTTACTGTCACTGAAGCTTTCTTT.

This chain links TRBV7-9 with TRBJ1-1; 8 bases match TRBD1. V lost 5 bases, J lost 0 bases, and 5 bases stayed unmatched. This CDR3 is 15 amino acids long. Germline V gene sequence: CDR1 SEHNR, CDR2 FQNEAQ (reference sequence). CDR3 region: CASSGTGRVNTEAFF. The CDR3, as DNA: TGTGCCAGCAGCGGGACAGGAAGAGTGAACACTGAAGCTTTCTTT.

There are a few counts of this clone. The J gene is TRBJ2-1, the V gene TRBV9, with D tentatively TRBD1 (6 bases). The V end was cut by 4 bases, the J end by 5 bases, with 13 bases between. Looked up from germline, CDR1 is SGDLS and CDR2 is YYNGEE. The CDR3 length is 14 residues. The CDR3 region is CASSKVGTNNEQFF. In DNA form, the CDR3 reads TGTGCCAGCAGCAAGGTCGGGACAAACAATGAGCAGTTCTTC.

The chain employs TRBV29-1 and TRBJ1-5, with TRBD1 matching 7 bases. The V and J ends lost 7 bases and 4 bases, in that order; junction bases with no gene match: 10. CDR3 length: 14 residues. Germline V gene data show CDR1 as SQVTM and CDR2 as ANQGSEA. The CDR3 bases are TGCAGCGCATCCGGGCAGGGGGTAAATCAGCCCCAGCATTTT. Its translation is CSASGQGVNQPQHF.

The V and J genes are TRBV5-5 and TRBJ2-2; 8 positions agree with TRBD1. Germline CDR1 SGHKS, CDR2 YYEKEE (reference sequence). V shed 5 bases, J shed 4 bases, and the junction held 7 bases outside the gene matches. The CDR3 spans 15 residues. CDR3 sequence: CASRPDRALTGELFF. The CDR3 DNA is TGTGCCAGCAGACCGGACAGGGCCCTCACCGGGGAGCTGTTTTTT.

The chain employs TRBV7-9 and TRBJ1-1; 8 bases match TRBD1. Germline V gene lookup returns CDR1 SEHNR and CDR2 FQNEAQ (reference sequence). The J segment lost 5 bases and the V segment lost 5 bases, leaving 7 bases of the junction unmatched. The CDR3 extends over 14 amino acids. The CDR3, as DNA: TGTGCCAGCAGCCGGACAGGGAAGGGGACTGAAGCTTTCTTT. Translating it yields CASSRTGKGTEAFF.

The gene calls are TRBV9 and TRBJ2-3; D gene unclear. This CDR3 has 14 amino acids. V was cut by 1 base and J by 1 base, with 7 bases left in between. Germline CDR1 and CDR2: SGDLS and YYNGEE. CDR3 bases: TGTGCCAGCAGCGTATTTGAGGGCACAGATACGCAGTATTTT. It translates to CASSVFEGTDTQYF.

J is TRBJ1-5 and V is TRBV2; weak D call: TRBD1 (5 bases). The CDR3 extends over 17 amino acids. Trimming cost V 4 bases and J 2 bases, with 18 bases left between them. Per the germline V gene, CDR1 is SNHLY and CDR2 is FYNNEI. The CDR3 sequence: CASSARAGGVGNQPQHF. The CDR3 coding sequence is TGTGCCAGCAGTGCCCGAGCCGGGGGAGTAGGCAATCAGCCCCAGCATTTT.

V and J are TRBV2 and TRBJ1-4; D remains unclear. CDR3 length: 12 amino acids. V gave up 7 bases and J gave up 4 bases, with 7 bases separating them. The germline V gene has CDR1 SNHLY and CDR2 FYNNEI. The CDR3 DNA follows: TGTGCCAGCACTAACAGTAATGAAAAACTGTTTTTT. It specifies CASTNSNEKLFF.

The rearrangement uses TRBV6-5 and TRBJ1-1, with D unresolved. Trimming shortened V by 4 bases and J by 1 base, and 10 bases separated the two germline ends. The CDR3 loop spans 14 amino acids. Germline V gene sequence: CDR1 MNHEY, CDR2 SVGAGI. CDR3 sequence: CASSFTVSNTEAFF. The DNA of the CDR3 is TGTGCCAGCAGTTTTACAGTTTCGAACACTGAAGCTTTCTTT.

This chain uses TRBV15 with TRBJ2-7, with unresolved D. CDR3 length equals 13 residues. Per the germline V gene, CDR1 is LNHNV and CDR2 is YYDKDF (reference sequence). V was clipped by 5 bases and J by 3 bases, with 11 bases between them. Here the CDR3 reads CATSEVTYYEQYF. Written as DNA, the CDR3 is TGTGCCACCAGCGAAGTCACGTACTACGAGCAGTACTTC.

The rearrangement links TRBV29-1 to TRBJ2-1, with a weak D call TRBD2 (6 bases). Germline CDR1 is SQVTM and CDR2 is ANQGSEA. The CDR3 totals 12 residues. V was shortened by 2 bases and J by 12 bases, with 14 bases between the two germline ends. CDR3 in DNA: TGCAGCGTTGAACCGGGCGGGACCGCGCAGTTCTTC. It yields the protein CSVEPGGTAQFF.